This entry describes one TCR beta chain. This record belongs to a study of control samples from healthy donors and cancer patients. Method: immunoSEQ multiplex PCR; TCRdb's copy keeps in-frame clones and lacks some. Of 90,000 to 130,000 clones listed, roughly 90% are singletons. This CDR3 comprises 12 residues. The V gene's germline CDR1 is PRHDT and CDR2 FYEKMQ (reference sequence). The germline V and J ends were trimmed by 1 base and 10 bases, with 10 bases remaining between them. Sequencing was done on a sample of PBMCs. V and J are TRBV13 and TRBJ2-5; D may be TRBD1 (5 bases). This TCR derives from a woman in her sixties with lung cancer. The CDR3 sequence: CASSLEGAGQYF. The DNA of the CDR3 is TGTGCCAGCAGCTTAGAAGGGGCAGGCCAGTACTTC.